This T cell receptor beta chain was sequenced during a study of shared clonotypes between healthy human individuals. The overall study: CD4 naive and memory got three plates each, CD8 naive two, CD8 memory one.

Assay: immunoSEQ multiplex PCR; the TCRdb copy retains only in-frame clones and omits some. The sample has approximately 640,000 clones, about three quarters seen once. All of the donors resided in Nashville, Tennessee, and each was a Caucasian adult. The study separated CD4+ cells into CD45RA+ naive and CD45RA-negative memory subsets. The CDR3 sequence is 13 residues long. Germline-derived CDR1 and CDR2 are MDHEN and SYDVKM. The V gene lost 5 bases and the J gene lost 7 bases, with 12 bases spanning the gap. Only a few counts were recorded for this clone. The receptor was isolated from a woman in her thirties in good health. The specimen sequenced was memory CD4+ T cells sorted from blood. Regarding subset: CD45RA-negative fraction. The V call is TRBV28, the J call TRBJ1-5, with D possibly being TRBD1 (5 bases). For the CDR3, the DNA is TGTGCCAGCAGTAAATACCCAGGGCAGCCCCAGCATTTT. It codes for CASSKYPGQPQHF.